This passage covers 20 T cell receptor beta chains from one sample sequenced in a study of cytomegalovirus exposure and HLA in healthy donors. Primers for the PCR totalled 60 Vbeta and 13 Jbeta. This table comes from immunoSEQ multiplex PCR, and its TCRdb copy is limited to in-frame clones, with some not included. The sample lists roughly 150,000 clones; 80% were seen once. Sequenced sample: PBMCs. These receptor sequences come from a man aged 25-45 years in good health.

V usage is TRBV27 and J usage is TRBJ2-5; D may be TRBD1 (6 bases). This CDR3 comprises 15 residues. Germline V gene sequence: CDR1 MNHEY, CDR2 SMNVEV (reference sequence). V dropped 8 bases and J dropped 2 bases, with 18 bases sitting between them. The CDR3 DNA reads TGTGCCAGCTACCCTCTTACAGGGATTCAAGAGACCCAGTACTTC. This codes for CASYPLTGIQETQYF.

The V call is TRBV19, the J call TRBJ2-7; D is perhaps TRBD2 (6 bases). Germline V gene sequence: CDR1 LNHDA, CDR2 SQIVND (reference sequence). The CDR3 has 16 residues. The V gene lost 6 bases and the J gene lost 2 bases, with 20 bases spanning the gap. The CDR3 region has the DNA TGTGCCAGTAGCGCCGCAGTCCGGGACTGGACCTACGAGCAGTACTTC. This sequence encodes CASSAAVRDWTYEQYF.

Concerning this clone: An end of the junction does not agree with germline; a read error may underlie this. V gene TRBV7-9 combines with J gene TRBJ2-1; TRBD1 might be the D (6 bases). This CDR3 region has 15 residues. From germline, CDR1 is SEHNR and CDR2 FQNEAQ (reference sequence). The CDR3 nucleotides are TGTTCCAGCAGCACCGGGACAACCGACTACAATGAGCAGTTCTTC. Amino acids: CSSSTGTTDYNEQFF. The full variable domain, completed using reference TRBV7-9 and TRBJ2-1, is DTGVSQNPRHKITKRGQNVTFRCDPISEHNRLYWYRQTLGQGPEFLTYFQNEAQLEKSRLLSDRFSAERPKGSFSTLEIQRTEQGDSAMYLCSSSTGTTDYNEQFFGPGTRLTVL.

The chain is built from TRBV29-1 and TRBJ2-7; no firm D call. This CDR3 region has 12 residues. Germline CDR1 and CDR2: SQVTM and ANQGSEA. The V and J ends lost 2 bases and 2 bases respectively, with 7 bases between them. The CDR3 DNA reads as TGCAGCGTTGAACTGAGCCCCTACGAGCAGTACTTC. Residues: CSVELSPYEQYF.

The chain is built from TRBV6-6 and TRBJ2-3, with TRBD1 matching 11 bases. The V and J ends lost 6 bases and 4 bases, in that order; junction bases with no gene match: 0. This CDR3 contains 13 residues. From germline, CDR1 is MNHNY and CDR2 SVGAGI (reference sequence). In DNA form, the CDR3 reads TGTGCCAGCAGGGACAGGGGGCCAGATACGCAGTATTTT. Protein sequence: CASRDRGPDTQYF.

This clone was seen only a few times. This chain links TRBV23-1 with TRBJ2-2, with D perhaps TRBD1 (5 bases). TRBV23-1 is marked as an open reading frame, function uncertain. There are 16 residues in the CDR3. V lost 4 bases and J 8 bases, leaving 20 bases between the germline ends. DNA for the CDR3: TGCGCCAGCAGTCCGTGTGCGAAGGGGCCCATGGGGGAGCTGTTTTTT. This gives the protein CASSPCAKGPMGELFF.

The rearrangement uses TRBV14 and TRBJ2-5, with D perhaps TRBD2 (7 bases). From germline, CDR1 is SGHDN and CDR2 FVKESK. V dropped 5 bases and J dropped 5 bases, with 21 bases sitting between them. This CDR3 contains 16 residues. Here the CDR3 DNA reads TGTGCCAGCAGCAAAGGGGGGGGCCGCGCCGGGGAGACCCAGTACTTC. Its protein product is CASSKGGGRAGETQYF.

The V gene is TRBV28, the J gene TRBJ1-1; 9 bases fit TRBD1. After removal of 5 bases from V and 5 bases from J, the junction contained 9 bases not matched to a gene. Germline V gene sequence: CDR1 MDHEN, CDR2 SYDVKM. The CDR3 totals 15 residues. The CDR3 DNA is TGTGCCAGCAGTGCGCCGGGACAGGGTGCGACTGAAGCTTTCTTT. Residues: CASSAPGQGATEAFF. The entire variable domain, with the rest obtained from reference TRBV28 and TRBJ1-1, is as follows: DVKVTQSSRYLVKRTGEKVFLECVQDMDHENMFWYRQDPGLGLRLIYFSYDVKMKEKGDIPEGYSVSREKKERFSLILESASTNQTSMYLCASSAPGQGATEAFFGQGTRLTVV.

The rearrangement links TRBV28 to TRBJ1-1, with unresolved D. The V gene's germline CDR1 is MDHEN and CDR2 SYDVKM. V gave up 1 base and J gave up 0 bases, with 3 bases separating them. The CDR3 spans 13 residues. Here the CDR3 reads CASSLFVNTEAFF. Written as DNA, the CDR3 is TGTGCCAGCAGTTTATTCGTGAACACTGAAGCTTTCTTT.

The CDR3 coding sequence is TGTGCCATCAGTGAGCAGGGAAACAATGAGCAGTTCTTC. It is translated as CAISEQGNNEQFF. The gene calls are TRBV10-3 and TRBJ2-1; TRBD1 is a possible D gene (5 bases). V lost 2 bases to trimming and J lost 5 bases, with 7 bases between them. The CDR3 is 13 amino acids. Germline V lookup: CDR1 ENHRY, CDR2 SYGVKD.

The J gene is TRBJ2-3, the V gene TRBV29-1, with 8 bases lining up with TRBD1. V shed 1 base and J 5 bases; nucleotides not matched to a gene: 5. The germline V gene has CDR1 SQVTM and CDR2 ANQGSEA. The CDR3 spans 14 residues. Written as DNA, the CDR3 is TGCAGCGTTGAAGGAGACAGGGGTGGAGATACGCAGTATTTT. Encoded protein: CSVEGDRGGDTQYF.

The CDR3 region has the DNA TGTGCCAGTAGTATGTCGGACAGAGACTACAATGAGCAGTTCTTC. Residues: CASSMSDRDYNEQFF. The chain uses TRBV19 and TRBJ2-1, with TRBD1 as a possible D gene (6 bases). Germline CDR1 and CDR2: LNHDA and SQIVND (reference sequence). The CDR3 covers 15 residues. With 3 bases removed from V and 3 bases from J, the gap between germline ends came to 12 bases.

The chain employs TRBV28 and TRBJ2-7, with 7 bases identical to TRBD1. This CDR3 contains 15 residues. Per the germline V gene, CDR1 is MDHEN and CDR2 is SYDVKM. Losses at the gene ends were 5 bases for V and 7 bases for J; bases not matched to a gene: 14. CDR3 DNA: TGTGCCAGCAGTCGACACACCTCGACAGGGAGAGAGCAGTACTTC. This gives the protein CASSRHTSTGREQYF.

In its sample, this clone was seen a few times. This sequence joins TRBV7-6 and TRBJ2-1; 14 bases line up with TRBD2. The CDR3 has 17 residues. Germline CDR1 reads SGHVS; CDR2 reads FNYEAQ. V lost 2 bases to trimming and J lost 12 bases; unmatched junction nucleotides: 12. The CDR3 protein is CASSLPAGTSGRGRQFF. The CDR3, as DNA: TGTGCCAGCAGCTTACCTGCCGGGACTAGCGGGAGAGGTAGGCAGTTCTTC.

This chain connects TRBV30 to TRBJ1-1, with D perhaps matching TRBD1 (5 bases). This CDR3 has 12 amino acids. Germline CDR1 and CDR2: GTSNPN and SVGIG (reference sequence). Trimming left V 5 bases short and J 3 bases short, with 10 bases between. Written as DNA, the CDR3 is TGTGCCTGGGCCAGGGTTCACACTGAAGCTTTCTTT. As protein: CAWARVHTEAFF.

The J gene is TRBJ2-2, the V gene TRBV10-3; 8 bases align to TRBD1. V was clipped by 7 bases and J by 1 base; unmatched bases: 11. The CDR3 extends over 17 amino acids. CDR1 and CDR2 (germline): ENHRY, SYGVKD. CDR3 in DNA: TGTGCCATCAAGGACAGGGATGACGGCCAGAACACCGGGGAGCTGTTTTTT. Its protein product is CAIKDRDDGQNTGELFF.

The chain links TRBV19 to TRBJ2-2; 7 bases line up with TRBD2. The germline CDR1 and CDR2 sequences are LNHDA and SQIVND (reference sequence). The CDR3 runs 15 residues. Losses at the gene ends were 2 bases for V and 3 bases for J; bases not matched to a gene: 3. The CDR3 reads CASSITAGYTGELFF. Here the CDR3 DNA reads TGTGCCAGTAGTATAACAGCGGGATACACCGGGGAGCTGTTTTTT. Combining the CDR3 with reference TRBV19 and TRBJ2-2 gives the whole variable domain DGGITQSPKYLFRKEGQNVTLSCEQNLNHDAMYWYRQDPGQGLRLIYYSQIVNDFQKGDIAEGYSVSREKKESFPLTVTSAQKNPTAFYLCASSITAGYTGELFFGEGSRLTVL.

This clone has just a few counts. The chain links TRBV5-1 to TRBJ2-3, with D maybe TRBD2 (7 bases). This CDR3 has 15 residues. CDR1 and CDR2 (germline): SGHRS, YFSETQ. Trimming stripped 7 bases from V and 4 bases from J, with 19 bases between. The CDR3: CASRTWGGESDTQYF. DNA for the CDR3: TGCGCCAGCCGCACTTGGGGGGGCGAATCAGATACGCAGTATTTT.

This chain uses TRBV7-2 with TRBJ2-7; perhaps TRBD1 as D (7 bases). Germline CDR1 and CDR2: SGHTA and FQGNSA. The germline V and J ends were trimmed by 1 base and 3 bases, with 10 bases remaining between them. The length of the CDR3 is 14 residues. DNA for the CDR3: TGTGCCAGCAGCTTAGTCAGGGGGGTCTACGAGCAGTACTTC. Its protein product is CASSLVRGVYEQYF.

The chain is built from TRBV18 and TRBJ1-2; perhaps TRBD1 as D (6 bases). Trimming left V 3 bases short and J 0 bases short, with 17 bases between. CDR1 and CDR2 (germline): KGHSH, LQKENI. This CDR3 contains 17 residues. The CDR3 spells CASSPTGGPLANYGYTF. The CDR3 coding sequence is TGTGCCAGCTCACCTACCGGGGGGCCTCTAGCTAACTATGGCTACACCTTC.